This entry describes one TCR beta chain. The antigen remains undetermined. Clones were sequenced by immunoSEQ multiplex PCR, and TCRdb holds only the in-frame ones, with some missing. The table has some 25,000 clones, more than 60% seen once. This record comes from a study of CD4 T cells in relation to SARS-CoV-2 and coronaviruses. The CDR3 sequence is 14 residues long. V lost 0 bases and J 5 bases, leaving 10 bases between the germline ends. CDR1 is LGHNA, CDR2 YSLEER, per germline. Findings of the study overall: No donor gave both pre-pandemic and post-infection samples.

The unexposed donors gave CD4+ T cells in about 2011-2018, prior to COVID-19. Isolation of CD4+ T cells took place after approximately 11 days in culture. Testing used SARS-CoV-2 S/N and four cold-coronavirus spikes on unexposed-donor CD4+ T cells, cells permitting. PBMCs were plated at two million per well in IL-2-containing medium. This clonotype was sampled from a human donor in good health. This chain connects TRBV4-3 to TRBJ2-5; TRBD1 or TRBD2 may be the D gene (5 bases each). The sequenced material came from CD4+ T cells from PBMCs, cultured in vitro. The DNA for the CDR3 is TGCGCCAGCAGCCAAGATTGGGGGAGTGAGACCCAGTACTTC. Translating gives CASSQDWGSETQYF.